This T cell receptor beta chain was captured by sequencing in a study of cytomegalovirus exposure and HLA in healthy donors. Across the study: Earlier, 180 million or so T cells were analyzed, and 90 million to 140 million unique TCR beta sequences were found among them. Study results and caveats: A prior analysis recorded that most TCR beta V segments were productive about 87% or about 30% of the time.

It was with 60 Vbeta and 13 Jbeta primers that the PCR ran. Under the authors' procedure: As a later analysis found, there were 70 million to 100 million unique TCR beta chains, of which about 10 million were shared. The method was immunoSEQ multiplex PCR; TCRdb's version includes in-frame clones alone and lacks a portion of them. V, J and clone size were drawn from that table, and D and trimming were deduced from the DNA. The data contain 100,000 to 150,000 clones, approximately 82% of them singletons. The CDR3 consists of 16 residues. V dropped 4 bases and J dropped 6; count of bases not matched to a gene: 12. CDR1 is MGHRA and CDR2 is YSYEKL in the germline V gene. Of note for this clone: Its antigen is currently unknown.

V usage is TRBV4-1 and J usage is TRBJ2-7; 10 bases agree with TRBD2. Sequenced material: PBMCs. The sequence came from a woman in her late teens or twenties in good health and CMV-seropositive. The CDR3 protein is CASSPLSGGAPGEQYF. The CDR3 DNA is TGCGCCAGCAGCCCTTTGAGCGGGGGGGCTCCTGGCGAGCAGTACTTC.